This T cell receptor beta chain stems from a study of shared clonotypes between healthy human individuals (dated by TCRdb to about 2020). In the study overall: The cohort comprised a couple of women and three men aged 18 to 49 years. Leukapheresis yielded between about 0.94 and 9 billion PBMCs per donor. To estimate repertoire size and how much clonotypes are shared between individuals, the study performed deep sequencing of blood TCR repertoires from 4 to 6 healthy adults. For each donor, CD4 naive and CD4 memory were each given three plates, CD8 naive was given two plates, and CD8 memory was given one plate. Different laboratories and diverse techniques were used to prepare libraries and sequence TCR repertoires, to increase sequencing depth and limit assay-specific biases.

The CDR3 sequence holds 13 residues, the cysteine and phenylalanine included. Of all the DNA, just the CDR3 is kept, 39 bases in frame from base 1. CDR1 ENHRY and CDR2 SYGVKD are derived from the germline V gene. V and J are trimmed by 8 bases and 5 bases, and the gene matches miss 6 bases of the junction. For the CD8 naive samples, CD45RO-negative cells were positively selected for CCR7, yielding a CD45RA+CCR7+ population from which TemRA cells were excluded. The donors were healthy, HIV-negative adults who had no recently reported acute infections or vaccinations. Every donor was a Caucasian adult residing in Nashville, Tennessee, USA. After blood collection by leukapheresis, PBMCs were isolated using Ficoll-Histopaque density gradient centrifugation and then cryopreserved in the vapor phase of liquid nitrogen. Analytical flow cytometry was used to check the purity and quantity of each magnetically sorted T cell population. Genomic DNA was isolated from every sorted fraction and measured by UV absorbance on a Nanodrop 2000c.

Beyond this particular receptor, the publication reports: Sharing across four donors was observed for around 5% of naive CD4, 3% to 3.5% of naive CD8, 2% to 2.5% of memory CD4, and about 0.38% of memory CD8 clonotypes. Sampling was limited to blood, and TCR repertoires in tissue likely differ from TCR repertoires in blood. Pairwise subsampling led to the expectation that sequencing depth would affect the degree of clonotype sharing among donors. Because the study included only a small number of donors, the genetic and exposure-history diversity represented was limited. Naive subsets generally had larger estimated clonotype richness than memory subsets. Rarefaction of sorted-subset datasets indicated incomplete sequencing despite the large sequencing depth. Clonotypes shared by all four sorted-subset donors showed higher generation probabilities than non-shared clonotypes.

Using the deep immunoSEQ assay, multiplex PCR amplified TCR CDR3 regions from genomic DNA. Extracted genomic DNA from each cell subset was distributed evenly across all wells of several immunoSEQ 96-well plates, and each plate was treated as a replicate. For sorted subsets, around 200 ng genomic DNA, equal to tens of thousands of T cell genomes, was loaded into each replicate PCR. Purified libraries were quantified with a Qubit 3.0 fluorometer, sized on a Bioanalyzer 2100, and re-quantified with the KAPA Library Quantification kit. Each immunoSEQ 96-well plate was sequenced on its own single-read 150-cycle Illumina NextSeq 550 flow cell. As for the original processing: Because the immunoSEQ output included only junctional sequences and no quality scores, the filtering could not be the same as the filtering used for full-length reads. To assign V/J genes and CDR3, sequences were annotated using PyIR, a Python wrapper for IgBLAST v1.9, with IMGT germline references. Reads were removed for weak V/J assignments (E-value above 1e-6), missing CDR3, stop codons, out-of-frame junctions, or ambiguous translated residues. A V3J clonotype was defined by an identical inferred V gene, J gene, and CDR3 amino acid sequence. Percentage overlap between repertoires was computed as shared unique clonotypes divided by the size of the smaller repertoire. Three approaches were used to assess repertoire richness: RTK rarefaction, the Chao1 estimator, and Recon v2.1 estimates of unobserved clonotypes. Generation probabilities for all TCRbeta clonotypes obtained by the gDNA method from several donors were computed using OLGA. Imported from immuneACCESS, the table was reduced by TCRdb to in-frame sequences with V and J called. These copies leave out some clones; in studies compared against another copy, an unresolved V gene accounts for under half, and the cause of the remainder is not known. The DNA was the basis for D and trimming; V, J and clone size are from that table. The sample yields approximately 2,000,000 clones; around 93% were counted once. The top ten clonotypes cover over 1.5% of the sample.

Of note for this clone: The target of this receptor is not known. No base quality information exists; no much larger clone differs at one position.

The source is a man between 18 and 29 years old in good health. Some clones in this sample may be carry-over from other donors' samples. The chain couples TRBV10-3 to TRBJ2-5; 9 junctional bases match TRBD2. The sample comprised naive CD8+ T cells from PBMCs. In the paper's terms, the cell subset or site label means: CD45RA+CCR7+. Here is the DNA: TGTGCCATCTCGCGGGAGGGTCGGGAGACCCAGTACTTC. It codes for CAISREGRETQYF.